A selection of T cell receptor beta chains follows, all from one sample in a study of B cell selection in AIRE deficiency. Sequencing was performed with immunoSEQ multiplex PCR; in TCRdb, only in-frame clones are kept and a portion is missing. This sample carries about 14,000 clones, roughly 91% of them seen once, and the ten largest clones take 1% to 1.2%. The specimen was Tregs sorted from PBMCs. The receptors originated from a human donor with AIRE deficiency. The CDR3 runs from the conserved cysteine through the conserved F or W. D genes are given only for firm matches. Where a row states a size, it is once, few, many or the class of an expanded clone; other rows omit it.

>TRBJ1-2|TRBV4-2|.|.
TGTGCCAGCAGCCAAGATTGGGGAGACAACTATGGCTACACCTTC
CASSQDWGDNYGYTF
>TRBJ1-1|TRBV29-1|.|.
TGCAGCGCTCACGGGGATCGAAGCACTGAAGCTTTCTTT
CSAHGDRSTEAFF
>TRBJ2-7|TRBV29-1|.|.
TGCAGCGTTGAAGAGGGACGGCAGTACTTC
CSVEEGRQYF
>TRBJ1-2|TRBV11-3|.|.
TGTGCCAGCAGCTTTGAACAGGGTCGCGGCTACACCTTC
CASSFEQGRGYTF
>TRBJ1-6|TRBV27|.|.
TGTGCCAGCAGCATAGCAACCGTTCAATGGTCACCCCTCCACTTT
CASSIATVQWSPLHF
>TRBJ2-3|TRBV11-2|TRBD2|.
TGTGCCAGCAGCTTAGTCATGGGACTAGCGGGAGCGGCTACGCAGTATTTT
CASSLVMGLAGAATQYF
>TRBJ2-1|TRBV5-4|TRBD2|.
TGTGCCAGCAGCTTGCCTAGCGGGAGGGCCAGTGAGCAGTTCTTC
CASSLPSGRASEQFF
>TRBJ1-2|TRBV5-6|TRBD1|.
TGTGCCAGCAGCCGGGACAGGGGCACAACCTATGGCTACACCTTC
CASSRDRGTTYGYTF
>TRBJ2-3|TRBV7-9|.|.
TGTGCCAGCAGCTTTACAGGGTTGACAGATACGCAGTATTTT
CASSFTGLTDTQYF
>TRBJ2-3|TRBV28|.|.
TGTGCCAGCAGCCGAGAATCTACGCAGTATTTT
CASSRESTQYF
>TRBJ2-1|TRBV7-9|.|.
TGTGCCAGCAGCTTAGCGCGGGTTAGTGATGAGCAGTTCTTC
CASSLARVSDEQFF
>TRBJ2-7|TRBV5-1|TRBD1|.
TGCGCCAGCAGCTACCGGGACAGGGTAACCCAGTACTTC
CASSYRDRVTQYF
>TRBJ2-3|TRBV19|.|.
TGTGCCAGTAGTATGTTACTTCCCACAGATACGCAGTATTTT
CASSMLLPTDTQYF
>TRBJ2-7|TRBV4-3|TRBD1|.
TGCGCCAGCAGCGAGAGTTTGACAGGGGCATACTACGAGCAGTACTTC
CASSESLTGAYYEQYF
>TRBJ2-6|TRBV9|.|.
TGTGCCAGCAGCGTCCGACAGTGCCTGCACTCTGGGGCCAACGTCCTGACTTTC
CASSVRQCLHSGANVLTF
>TRBJ1-6|TRBV7-9|.|.
TGTGCCAGCAGCTTCTTAACAGGGACTAATTCACCCCTCCACTTT
CASSFLTGTNSPLHF
>TRBJ1-1|TRBV15|.|.
TGTGCCACCAGCAGAGATATAGTTATGCGGGTAGAGAACACTGAAGCTTTCTTT
CATSRDIVMRVENTEAFF
>TRBJ2-3|TRBV10-3|.|.
TGTGCCATCAGTCGAGTAGGGGGAGACAGGCCCCAGGGGGATACGCAGTATTTT
CAISRVGGDRPQGDTQYF
>TRBJ2-1|TRBV9|TRBD2|.
TGTGCCAGCAGCGTGGGGGGAGGGCCCTCCTACAATGAGCAGTTCTTC
CASSVGGGPSYNEQFF
>TRBJ1-2|TRBV6-1|.|.
TGTGCCAGTCCATCCGGGCGTATGGGCTATGGCTACACCTTC
CASPSGRMGYGYTF
>TRBJ2-2|TRBV12-5|TRBD1|.
TGTGCTAGTGGTTTAGGACAGGGTTTGGCCGGGGAGCTGTTTTTT
CASGLGQGLAGELFF
>TRBJ2-7|TRBV4-2|.|.
TGTGCCAGCAGCCAAGAATGGGTCGAGCGAACCTACGAGCAGTACTTC
CASSQEWVERTYEQYF
>TRBJ1-5|TRBV21-1|.|.
TGTGCCAGCAGCAACCAGAGTCCCCAGCCCCAGCATTTT
CASSNQSPQPQHF
>TRBJ2-1|TRBV18|.|.
TGTGCCAGCTCACCAGAAGCTCAGGCCCTCGCCTACAATGAGCAGTTCTTC
CASSPEAQALAYNEQFF
>TRBJ2-2|TRBV30|.|.
TGTGCCTGGAAAACGGGGTACACCGGGGAGCTGTTTTTT
CAWKTGYTGELFF
>TRBJ2-1|TRBV6-5|.|.
TGTGCCAGCAGTCGGGACCGCTACAATGAGCAGTTCTTC
CASSRDRYNEQFF
>TRBJ2-3|TRBV4-2|TRBD1|.
TGTGCCAGCAGCCAAGAACGGGGGACAGGGGCAGATACGCAGTATTTT
CASSQERGTGADTQYF
>TRBJ2-1|TRBV5-4|TRBD2|.
TGTGCCAGCAGCTTGGGACTAGCGGGAGCTTACAATGAGCAGTTCTTC
CASSLGLAGAYNEQFF
>TRBJ2-1|TRBV28|TRBD2|.
TGTGCCAGCAGTCCCGGATGGAGCGGGATCCTCAATGAGCAGTTCTTC
CASSPGWSGILNEQFF
>TRBJ2-3|TRBV2|TRBD2|.
TGTGCCAGCAGGAGCAGACTAGCGGGAGTAGGGAATACGCAGTATTTT
CASRSRLAGVGNTQYF
>TRBJ2-7|TRBV11-2|TRBD1|.
TGTGCCAGCAGCTTGGGGACAGGGTTTTACGAGCAGTACTTC
CASSLGTGFYEQYF
>TRBJ2-4|TRBV6-6|TRBD1|once
TGTGCCAGCAGATCTACAGGGGTCATTCAGTACTTC
CASRSTGVIQYF
>TRBJ2-7|TRBV5-1|.|once
TGCGCCAGCAGCTTGGCCGGGACTCCTTCACGCGAGCAGTACTTC
CASSLAGTPSREQYF
>TRBJ1-1|TRBV28|TRBD1|.
TGTGCCAGCAGTTGGACAGGGGGCAACACTGAAGCTTTCTTT
CASSWTGGNTEAFF
>TRBJ2-1|TRBV2|.|.
TGTGCCAGCAGTGGGCCAGGGCATGAGCAGTTCTTC
CASSGPGHEQFF
>TRBJ1-6|TRBV5-4|.|.
TGTGCCAGCAGTACAGGGAGCTCCTATAATTCACCCCTCCACTTT
CASSTGSSYNSPLHF
>TRBJ2-5|TRBV19|.|.
TGTGCCAGTAGTATGCGGGAGACCCAGTACTTC
CASSMRETQYF
>TRBJ2-1|TRBV7-6|TRBD2|.
TGTGCCAGCAGCCAGGGACTAAAGAGAGATGAGCAGTTCTTC
CASSQGLKRDEQFF
>TRBJ2-4|TRBV5-1|TRBD2|.
TGCGCCAGCAGCTTGGAGCTAGCGGGAGCCAAAAACATTCAGTACTTC
CASSLELAGAKNIQYF
>TRBJ2-1|TRBV19|TRBD1|.
TGTGCCAGTAGTATAGATCTAGGCAGGGGGACCTACAATGAGCAGTTCTTC
CASSIDLGRGTYNEQFF